Following are 20 T cell receptor beta chains from one sample sequenced in a study of human T cells and chemical hapten exposure. TCRdb used MiXCR to reprocess the RACE reads, holding one entry per CDR3 protein. In the table there are 56,000 or so distinct CDR3 sequences, approximately 9.7% of which are singletons. Regarding time point: pre-sensitization, week 0. Treatment in this sample: therapeutic diphenylcyclopropenone sensitization with weekly scalp DPC. The template was total RNA from unfractionated whole blood. The source was whole blood, collected in connection with sensitization to the hapten diphenylcyclopropenone (DPC). The receptors originated from a woman aged 25 to 39 with alopecia areata. Some clones in this sample may be carry-over from other donors' samples.

The V gene is TRBV6-1, the J gene TRBJ1-6; D unclear. V lost 4 bases to trimming and J lost 10 bases, with 17 bases between them. CDR3 length: 15 residues. Germline lookup yields CDR1 MNHNS and CDR2 SASEGT. CDR3 sequence: CASSVRAAYGSPLHF. As DNA, the CDR3 is TGTGCCAGCAGTGTCCGGGCTGCTTACGGCTCACCCCTCCACTTT.

This clonotype has more than one count but fewer than ten. CDR3 in DNA: TGCGCCAGCAGCTCCGGTGGGGCAGGGGATCAGCCCCAGCATTTT. This codes for CASSSGGAGDQPQHF. This chain connects TRBV5-1 to TRBJ1-5, with a tentative D call TRBD1 (6 bases). With 3 bases removed from V and 5 bases from J, the gap between germline ends came to 15 bases. The CDR3 length is 15 residues. Germline CDR1 SGHRS, CDR2 YFSETQ.

The table lists this clonotype with many counts. The V and J genes are TRBV20-1 and TRBJ1-1, with TRBD1 as a possible D gene (5 bases). The CDR3 spans 14 residues. V lost 6 bases and J lost 4, with 18 bases in between. Germline V gives CDR1 DFQATT, CDR2 SNEGSKA (reference sequence). The CDR3 DNA is TGCAGTGCCGTCAAAAAACAGAGGGGCACTGAAGCTTTCTTT. Protein product: CSAVKKQRGTEAFF.

The rearrangement uses TRBV30 and TRBJ2-2; D gene uncertain. This CDR3 contains 13 residues. Germline V lookup: CDR1 GTSNPN, CDR2 SVGIG (reference sequence). Deletions cut 3 bases from V and 4 bases from J, with 9 bases between. The CDR3 is CAWRATLTGELFF. CDR3 in DNA: TGTGCCTGGAGAGCTACCCTCACCGGGGAGCTGTTTTTT.

The table lists this clonotype with a few counts. The chain uses TRBV12-3 or TRBV12-4 and TRBJ1-5; D is ambiguous. The CDR3 covers 13 residues. Trimming stripped 3 bases from V and 5 bases from J, with 8 bases between. CDR3 sequence reads: CASSFGSDQPQHF. DNA for the CDR3: TGTGCCAGCAGTTTTGGGTCAGATCAGCCCCAGCATTTT.

This clonotype was observed a handful of times. V gene TRBV15 combines with J gene TRBJ2-7; D remains unclear. Trimming cost V 5 bases and J 6 bases, with 11 bases left between them. The CDR3 has 12 residues. In germline, CDR1 is LNHNV, CDR2 YYDKDF (reference sequence). The CDR3 sequence is CATSDLRAEQYF. Here the CDR3 DNA reads TGTGCCACCAGCGACCTTAGGGCCGAGCAGTACTTC.

This clonotype was seen a handful of times. The V and J genes are TRBV5-1 and TRBJ1-1, with 10 bases that match TRBD1. J lost 11 bases, V lost 4 bases, and 8 bases had no gene match. Germline loops: CDR1 SGHRS, CDR2 YFSETQ. The CDR3 sequence is 13 residues long. The DNA of the CDR3 is TGCGCCAGCAGCCCCGGACAGGGGGGGTATGCTTTCTTT. Protein: CASSPGQGGYAFF.

This clonotype was seen a handful of times. The V and J genes are TRBV4-3 and TRBJ2-3, with 10 bases lining up with TRBD2. The junction had 17 bases not matched to a gene; V was cut back by 4 bases and J by 4 bases. Germline assignment: CDR1 LGHNA and CDR2 YSLEER. The CDR3 contains 19 residues. CDR3 sequence: CASSPNSWERGGWADTQYF. The CDR3 region has the DNA TGCGCCAGCAGCCCTAATTCGTGGGAGCGGGGGGGCTGGGCAGATACGCAGTATTTT.

This clonotype has a handful of counts. The DNA of the CDR3 is TGTGCCAGCTCACCACGGACAGGGATTCCTGGGGCCAACGTCCTGACTTTC. It is translated as CASSPRTGIPGANVLTF. The genes are TRBV18 and TRBJ2-6; 8 bases are shared with TRBD1. Trimming removed 1 base from V and 2 bases from J; junction bases left unmatched: 4. Looked up from germline, CDR1 is KGHSH and CDR2 is LQKENI. The CDR3 sequence is 17 residues long.

CDR3 loop: CASRSSSSQPQHF. Written as DNA, the CDR3 is TGTGCCAGCAGGAGCAGCTCTAGTCAGCCCCAGCATTTT. This rearrangement joins TRBV6-5 to TRBJ1-5; D unresolved. Germline CDR1 is MNHEY and CDR2 is SVGAGI. The CDR3 contains 13 residues. V was cut by 6 bases and J by 6 bases, with 12 bases left in between.

The chain combines TRBV6-5 with TRBJ1-5; the D gene is possibly TRBD1 (6 bases). V lost 5 bases to trimming and J lost 6 bases, with 11 bases between them. This CDR3 comprises 13 residues. Germline V gene data show CDR1 as MNHEY and CDR2 as SVGAGI. The CDR3 coding sequence is TGTGCCAGCAGTACAGGGTTGAGTCAGCCCCAGCATTTT. Residues: CASSTGLSQPQHF.

This clonotype was counted between two and nine times. This chain links TRBV7-8 with TRBJ1-5; possible D gene TRBD1, 5 bases. The ends were cut back, 1 base at V and 5 bases at J, with 6 bases in the middle. Germline lookup yields CDR1 SGHVS and CDR2 FQNEAQ. The CDR3 has 13 residues. The CDR3 protein is CASSLGGDQPQHF. CDR3 bases: TGTGCCAGCAGCTTAGGGGGGGATCAGCCCCAGCATTTT.

Note on this clonotype: The junction departs from germline at one end; a sequencing error may be responsible. J is TRBJ2-3 and V is TRBV28, with 13 bases that match TRBD2. This CDR3 region has 16 residues. The germline V gene has CDR1 MDHEN and CDR2 SYDVKM. CDR3 DNA: TGTGCCAGCAGTCGGACTAGCGGGGGCGAAGGGGATACGCGGTATTTT. Protein product: CASSRTSGGEGDTRYF.

Ten or more counts support this clonotype. This rearrangement joins TRBV29-1 to TRBJ2-1, with 9 bases matching TRBD2. Germline V gives CDR1 SQVTM, CDR2 ANQGSEA. The CDR3 runs to 13 residues. Trimming cost V 5 bases and J 4 bases; bases outside gene matches: 3. CDR3 bases: TGCAGCGTTAGCGGGGGGAGGTACAATGAGCAGTTCTTC. Encoded protein: CSVSGGRYNEQFF.

The chain carries TRBV11-2 and TRBJ2-5; TRBD1 matches at 7 bases. This CDR3 contains 15 residues. V shed 5 bases and J 2 bases; nucleotides not matched to a gene: 8. Germline CDR1 is SGHAT and CDR2 is FQNNGV. In DNA, the CDR3 is TGTGCCAGCAGCGATTACCGGGACAGACAAGAGACCCAGTACTTC. Translating gives CASSDYRDRQETQYF.

This clonotype has only a few counts. This chain uses TRBV25-1 with TRBJ1-6; D is possibly TRBD1 (5 bases). Trimming pared 6 bases from V and 13 bases from J, leaving 19 bases between. Germline-derived CDR1 and CDR2 are MGHDK and SYGVNS. This CDR3 is 14 amino acids long. The CDR3 loop is CASRDEGALSPLHF. DNA of the CDR3: TGTGCCAGCAGAGACGAAGGGGCCCTTTCTCCCCTCCACTTT.

This clonotype was picked up many times. The gene calls are TRBV6-5 and TRBJ1-3, with a possible D match to TRBD1 (6 bases). This CDR3 spans 12 amino acids. The V and J ends lost 6 bases and 10 bases respectively, with 13 bases between them. Germline V CDR1 and CDR2: MNHEY, SVGAGI. This CDR3 reads CASRPPGDTIYF. The CDR3 DNA follows: TGTGCCAGCAGACCCCCAGGGGATACCATATATTTT.

The sample holds a few counts of this clonotype. The V and J genes are TRBV5-1 and TRBJ1-1; D is undetermined. The CDR3 spans 14 residues. The germline V gene encodes CDR1 SGHRS and CDR2 YFSETQ. Between the trimmed V and J ends, which lost 3 bases and 6 bases, there was a span of 15 bases. This CDR3 is CASSSDGQDAEAFF. The DNA for the CDR3 is TGCGCCAGCAGCTCGGACGGCCAGGACGCTGAAGCTTTCTTT.

The chain couples TRBV28 to TRBJ2-7, with TRBD1 matching over 8 bases. The CDR3 has 16 amino acids. Germline CDR1 and CDR2: MDHEN and SYDVKM. V shed 8 bases and J 3 bases; nucleotides not matched to a gene: 15. This chain's CDR3 is CASRRGPVTLGYEQYF. In nucleotides, the CDR3 is TGTGCCAGCCGCAGGGGGCCCGTTACGTTGGGCTACGAGCAGTACTTC.

This clonotype has more than one count but fewer than ten. The genes are TRBV4-2 and TRBJ1-5, with unresolved D. CDR1 and CDR2 from the germline V gene are LGHNA and YNFKEQ. The CDR3 is 13 residues long. Deletions cut 1 base from V and 7 bases from J, with 8 bases between. The CDR3 nucleotides read TGTGCCAGCAGCCAAGGCGGGCGACAGCCCCAGCATTTT. This encodes CASSQGGRQPQHF.